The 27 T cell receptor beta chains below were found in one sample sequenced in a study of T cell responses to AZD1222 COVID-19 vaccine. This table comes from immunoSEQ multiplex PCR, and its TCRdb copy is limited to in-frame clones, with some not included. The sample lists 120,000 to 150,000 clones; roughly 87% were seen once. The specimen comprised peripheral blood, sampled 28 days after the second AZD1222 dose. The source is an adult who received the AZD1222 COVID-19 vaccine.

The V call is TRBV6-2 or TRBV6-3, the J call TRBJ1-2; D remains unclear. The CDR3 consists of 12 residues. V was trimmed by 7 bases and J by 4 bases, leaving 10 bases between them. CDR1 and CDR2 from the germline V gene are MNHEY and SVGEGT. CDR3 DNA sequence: TGTGCCAGCACCCCGGACGCCTATGGCTACACCTTC. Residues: CASTPDAYGYTF.

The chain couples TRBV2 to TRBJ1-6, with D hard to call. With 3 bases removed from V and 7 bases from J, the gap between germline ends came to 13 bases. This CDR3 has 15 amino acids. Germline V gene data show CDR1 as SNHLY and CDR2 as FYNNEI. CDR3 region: CASSDPGLRNSPLHF. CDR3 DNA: TGTGCCAGCAGTGACCCCGGACTGAGAAATTCACCCCTCCACTTT.

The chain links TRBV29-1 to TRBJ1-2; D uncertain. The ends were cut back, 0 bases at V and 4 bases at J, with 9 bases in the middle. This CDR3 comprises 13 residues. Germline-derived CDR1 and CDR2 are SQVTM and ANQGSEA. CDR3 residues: CSVEDPGRYGYTF. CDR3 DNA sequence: TGCAGCGTTGAAGACCCCGGGCGCTATGGCTACACCTTC. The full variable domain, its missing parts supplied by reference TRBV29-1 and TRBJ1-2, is SAVISQKPSRDICQRGTSLTIQCQVDSQVTMMFWYRQQPGQSLTLIATANQGSEATYESGFVIDKFPISRPNLTFSTLTVSNMSPEDSSIYLCSVEDPGRYGYTFGSGTRLTVV.

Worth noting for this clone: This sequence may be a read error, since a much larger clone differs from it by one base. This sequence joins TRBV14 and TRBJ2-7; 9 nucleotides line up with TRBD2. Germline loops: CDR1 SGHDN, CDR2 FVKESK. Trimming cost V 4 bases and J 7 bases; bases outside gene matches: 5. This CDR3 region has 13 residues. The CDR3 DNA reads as TGTGCCAGCAGCCTAGCGGGAGTGGGTGAGCAGTACTTC. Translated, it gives CASSLAGVGEQYF.

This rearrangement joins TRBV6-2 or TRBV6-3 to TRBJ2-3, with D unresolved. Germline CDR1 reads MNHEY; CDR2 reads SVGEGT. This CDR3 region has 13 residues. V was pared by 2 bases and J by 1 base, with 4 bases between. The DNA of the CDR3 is TGTGCCAGCAGTTACAAGGGCACAGATACGCAGTATTTT. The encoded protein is CASSYKGTDTQYF.

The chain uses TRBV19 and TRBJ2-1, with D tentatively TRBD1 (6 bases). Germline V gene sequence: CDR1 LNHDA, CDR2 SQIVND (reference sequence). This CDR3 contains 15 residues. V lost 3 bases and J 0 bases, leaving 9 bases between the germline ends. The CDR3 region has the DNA TGTGCCAGTAGTATCGGACAGAGCTCCTACAATGAGCAGTTCTTC. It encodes CASSIGQSSYNEQFF.

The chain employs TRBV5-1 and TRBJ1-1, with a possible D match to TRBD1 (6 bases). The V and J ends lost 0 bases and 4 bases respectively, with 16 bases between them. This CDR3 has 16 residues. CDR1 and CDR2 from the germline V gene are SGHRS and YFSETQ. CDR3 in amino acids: CASSLGHQGPGTEAFF. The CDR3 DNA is TGCGCCAGCAGCTTGGGCCATCAGGGGCCGGGCACTGAAGCTTTCTTT.

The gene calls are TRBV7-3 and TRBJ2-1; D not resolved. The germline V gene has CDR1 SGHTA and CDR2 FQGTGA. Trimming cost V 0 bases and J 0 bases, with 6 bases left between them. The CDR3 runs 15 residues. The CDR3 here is CASSLTADSYNEQFF. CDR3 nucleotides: TGTGCCAGCAGCTTAACTGCCGACTCCTACAATGAGCAGTTCTTC.

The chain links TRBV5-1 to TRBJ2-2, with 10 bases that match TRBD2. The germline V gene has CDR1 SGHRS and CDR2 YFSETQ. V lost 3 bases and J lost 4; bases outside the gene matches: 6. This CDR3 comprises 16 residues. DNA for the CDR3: TGCGCCAGCAGCTCCCTAGCGGGAGTGGGCACCGGGGAGCTGTTTTTT. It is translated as CASSSLAGVGTGELFF.

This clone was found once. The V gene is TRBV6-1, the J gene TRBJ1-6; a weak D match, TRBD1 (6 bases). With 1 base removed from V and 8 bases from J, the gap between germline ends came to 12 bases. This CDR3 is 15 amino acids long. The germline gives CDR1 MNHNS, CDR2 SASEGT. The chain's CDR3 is CASSEGGRGHSPLHF. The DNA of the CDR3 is TGTGCCAGCAGTGAAGGAGGCAGGGGACATTCACCCCTCCACTTT.

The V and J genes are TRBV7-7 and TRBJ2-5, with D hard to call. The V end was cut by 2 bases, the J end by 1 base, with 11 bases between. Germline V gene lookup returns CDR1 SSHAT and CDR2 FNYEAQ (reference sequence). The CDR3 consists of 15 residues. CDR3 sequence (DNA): TGTGCCAGCAGCTTAAGGACGGGTTCCCAAGAGACCCAGTACTTC. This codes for CASSLRTGSQETQYF.

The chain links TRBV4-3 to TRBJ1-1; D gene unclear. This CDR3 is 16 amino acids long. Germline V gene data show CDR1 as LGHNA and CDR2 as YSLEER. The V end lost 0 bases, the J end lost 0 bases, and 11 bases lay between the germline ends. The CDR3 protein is CASSQDLARMNTEAFF. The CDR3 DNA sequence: TGCGCCAGCAGCCAAGATCTGGCCCGGATGAACACTGAAGCTTTCTTT.

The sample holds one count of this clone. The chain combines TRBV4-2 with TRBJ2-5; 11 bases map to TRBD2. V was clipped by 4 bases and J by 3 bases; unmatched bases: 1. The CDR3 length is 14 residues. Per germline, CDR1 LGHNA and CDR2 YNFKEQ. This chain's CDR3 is CASSPGLAEETQYF. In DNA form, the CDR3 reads TGTGCCAGCAGCCCGGGACTAGCGGAAGAGACCCAGTACTTC.

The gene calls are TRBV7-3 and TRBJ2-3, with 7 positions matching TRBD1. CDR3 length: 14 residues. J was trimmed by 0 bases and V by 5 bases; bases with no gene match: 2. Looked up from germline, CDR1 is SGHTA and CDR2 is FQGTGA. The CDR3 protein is CASSKTGSTDTQYF. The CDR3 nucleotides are TGTGCCAGCAGCAAGACAGGGAGCACAGATACGCAGTATTTT.

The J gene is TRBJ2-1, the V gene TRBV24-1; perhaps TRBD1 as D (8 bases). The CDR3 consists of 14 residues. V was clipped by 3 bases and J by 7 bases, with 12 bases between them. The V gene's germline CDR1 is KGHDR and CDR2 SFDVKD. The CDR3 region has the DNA TGTGCCACCAGTGATATACAGGGGGGGAATGAGCAGTTCTTC. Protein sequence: CATSDIQGGNEQFF.

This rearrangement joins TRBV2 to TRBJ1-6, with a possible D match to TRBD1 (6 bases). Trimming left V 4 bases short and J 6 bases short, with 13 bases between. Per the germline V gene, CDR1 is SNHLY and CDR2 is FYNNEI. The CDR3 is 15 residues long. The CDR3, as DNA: TGTGCCAGCAGTGCCAGGACAGTCTTTAATTCACCCCTCCACTTT. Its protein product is CASSARTVFNSPLHF.

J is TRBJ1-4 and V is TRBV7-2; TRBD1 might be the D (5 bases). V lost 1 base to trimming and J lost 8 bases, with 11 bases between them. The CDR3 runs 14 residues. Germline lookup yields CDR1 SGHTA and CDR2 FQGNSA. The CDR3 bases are TGTGCCAGCAGCTTAGTCCAGGGAGGCGAAAAACTGTTTTTT. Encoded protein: CASSLVQGGEKLFF. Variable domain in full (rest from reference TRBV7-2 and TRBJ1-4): GAGVSQSPSNKVTEKGKDVELRCDPISGHTALYWYRQSLGQGLEFLIYFQGNSAPDKSGLPSDRFSAERTGGSVSTLTIQRTQQEDSAVYLCASSLVQGGEKLFFGSGTQLSVL.

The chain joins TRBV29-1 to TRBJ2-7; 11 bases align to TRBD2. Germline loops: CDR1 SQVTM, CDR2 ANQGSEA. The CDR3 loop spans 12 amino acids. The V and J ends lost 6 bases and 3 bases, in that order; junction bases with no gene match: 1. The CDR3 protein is CSVGTSGYEQYF. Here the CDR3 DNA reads TGCAGCGTAGGGACTAGCGGCTACGAGCAGTACTTC.

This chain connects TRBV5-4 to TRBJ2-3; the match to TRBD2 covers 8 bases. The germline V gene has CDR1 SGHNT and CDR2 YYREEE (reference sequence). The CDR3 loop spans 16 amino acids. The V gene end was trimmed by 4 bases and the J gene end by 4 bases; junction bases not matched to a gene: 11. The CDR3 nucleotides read TGTGCCAGCAGCCCCCCGGGCGGGAGGAGGTCAGATACGCAGTATTTT. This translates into CASSPPGGRRSDTQYF.

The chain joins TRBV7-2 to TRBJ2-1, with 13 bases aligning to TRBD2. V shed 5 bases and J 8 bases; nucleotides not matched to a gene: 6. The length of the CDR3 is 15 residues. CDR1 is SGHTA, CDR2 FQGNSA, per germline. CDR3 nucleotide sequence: TGTGCCAGCAGCCCACGGACTAGCGGGAGAGATGAGCAGTTCTTC. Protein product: CASSPRTSGRDEQFF.

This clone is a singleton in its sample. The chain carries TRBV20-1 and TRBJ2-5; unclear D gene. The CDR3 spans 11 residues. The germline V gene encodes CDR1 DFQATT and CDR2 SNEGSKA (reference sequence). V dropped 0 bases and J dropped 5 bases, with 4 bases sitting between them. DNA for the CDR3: TGCAGTGCTAGAGATCGTGAGACCCAGTACTTC. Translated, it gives CSARDRETQYF.

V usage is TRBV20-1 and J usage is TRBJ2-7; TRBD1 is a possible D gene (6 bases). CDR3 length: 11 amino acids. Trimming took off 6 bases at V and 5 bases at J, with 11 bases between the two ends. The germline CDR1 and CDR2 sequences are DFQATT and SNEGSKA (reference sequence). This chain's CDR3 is CSAGTPHEQYF. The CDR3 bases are TGCAGTGCCGGGACACCCCACGAGCAGTACTTC.

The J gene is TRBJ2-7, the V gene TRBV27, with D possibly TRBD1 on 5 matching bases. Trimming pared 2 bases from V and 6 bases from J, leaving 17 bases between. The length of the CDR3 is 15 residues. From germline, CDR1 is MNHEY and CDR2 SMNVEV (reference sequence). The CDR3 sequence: CASSLGIGQGGEQYF. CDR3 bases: TGTGCCAGCAGTTTAGGAATAGGACAAGGTGGCGAGCAGTACTTC.

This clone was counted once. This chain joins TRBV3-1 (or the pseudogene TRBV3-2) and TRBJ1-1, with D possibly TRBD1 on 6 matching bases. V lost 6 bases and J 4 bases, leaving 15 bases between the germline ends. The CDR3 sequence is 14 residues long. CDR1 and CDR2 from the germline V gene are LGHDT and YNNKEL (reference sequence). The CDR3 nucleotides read TGTGCCAGCAGACCAAGGGGGTCGTCCACTGAAGCTTTCTTT. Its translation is CASRPRGSSTEAFF.

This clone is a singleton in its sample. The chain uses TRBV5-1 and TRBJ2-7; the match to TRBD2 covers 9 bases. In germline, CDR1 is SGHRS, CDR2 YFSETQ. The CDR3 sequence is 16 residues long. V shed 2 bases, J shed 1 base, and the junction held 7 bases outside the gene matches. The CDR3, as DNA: TGCGCCAGCAGCTTATCAACGACTAGCGGTTCCTACGAGCAGTACTTC. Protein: CASSLSTTSGSYEQYF.

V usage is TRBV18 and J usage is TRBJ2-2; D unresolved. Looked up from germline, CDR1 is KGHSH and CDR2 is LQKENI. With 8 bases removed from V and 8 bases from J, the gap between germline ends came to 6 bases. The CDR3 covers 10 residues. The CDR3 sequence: CASAEGELFF. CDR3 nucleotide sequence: TGTGCCAGCGCCGAGGGGGAGCTGTTTTTT.

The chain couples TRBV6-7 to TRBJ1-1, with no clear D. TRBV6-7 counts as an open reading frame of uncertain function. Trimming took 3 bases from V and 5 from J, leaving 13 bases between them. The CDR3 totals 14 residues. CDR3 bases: TGTGCCAGCAGTTATCCGGCAGGTTATACTGAAGCTTTCTTT. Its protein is CASSYPAGYTEAFF.